Below, 24 T cell receptor beta chains from the same sample are listed, as sequenced in a study of OX40 agonist ivuxolimab in advanced cancers. Produced via immunoSEQ multiplex PCR; TCRdb's table is partial and in-frame only. This table has around 61,000 clones, roughly 90% appearing once. The specimen comprised CD4+ or CD8+ T cells sorted from blood, sampled in a trial of the OX40 agonist ivuxolimab. The receptors shown here come from an adult with an advanced solid tumor such as melanoma, head and neck, liver or kidney cancer.

The CDR3 protein is CASSINGYQPQHF. As DNA, the CDR3 is TGTGCCAGTAGTATTAATGGGTATCAGCCCCAGCATTTT. This chain joins TRBV19 and TRBJ1-5; D not resolved. CDR1 is LNHDA, CDR2 SQIVND, per germline (reference sequence). Trimming cost V 3 bases and J 5 bases, with 8 bases left between them. The CDR3 covers 13 residues.

The chain couples TRBV6-6 to TRBJ1-1, with D unresolved. The CDR3 covers 13 residues. The V and J ends lost 3 bases and 3 bases respectively, with 8 bases between them. Germline assignment: CDR1 MNHNY and CDR2 SVGAGI (reference sequence). CDR3 protein: CASSYLQDTEAFF. In DNA, the CDR3 is TGTGCCAGCAGTTATCTCCAGGACACTGAAGCTTTCTTT.

The V gene is TRBV2, the J gene TRBJ2-2; D possibly matches TRBD1 or TRBD2 (5 bases each). CDR1 SNHLY and CDR2 FYNNEI come from the germline V gene. The CDR3 spans 12 residues. Trimming took off 11 bases at V and 5 bases at J, with 12 bases between the two ends. The CDR3 DNA reads TGTGCCCTCACCTGGGGGACCGGGGAGCTGTTTTTT. Translation: CALTWGTGELFF. The variable domain in full, completed from reference TRBV2 and TRBJ2-2, reads EPEVTQTPSHQVTQMGQEVILRCVPISNHLYFYWYRQILGQKVEFLVSFYNNEISEKSEIFDDQFSVERPDGSNFTLKIRSTKLEDSAMYFCALTWGTGELFFGEGSRLTVL.

This sequence joins TRBV11-3 and TRBJ1-3, with D possibly TRBD1 on 5 matching bases. Trimming shortened V by 5 bases and J by 0 bases, and 14 bases separated the two germline ends. Germline V gene data show CDR1 as SGHNT and CDR2 as YENEEA. The CDR3 is made up of 16 amino acids. CDR3 sequence reads: CASSPGGEGSGNTIYF. The CDR3 coding sequence is TGTGCCAGCAGCCCCGGGGGGGAAGGCTCTGGAAACACCATATATTTT. The full variable domain, its missing parts supplied by reference TRBV11-3 and TRBJ1-3, is EAGVVQSPRYKIIEKKQPVAFWCNPISGHNTLYWYLQNLGQGPELLIRYENEEAVDDSQLPKDRFSAERLKGVDSTLKIQPAELGDSAVYLCASSPGGEGSGNTIYFGEGSWLTVV.

The chain uses TRBV4-1 and TRBJ2-7, with 11 bases that match TRBD2. Germline CDR1 reads MGHRA; CDR2 reads YSYEKL. V gave up 1 base and J gave up 6 bases; unmatched junction bases: 8. The CDR3 length is 16 residues. For the CDR3, the DNA is TGCGCCAGCAGCCAAGTACTAGCGGGGGCAAGGGGCGAGCAGTACTTC. Amino acid sequence: CASSQVLAGARGEQYF.

CDR3 protein: CASSSGDGGVFNYGYTF. The DNA of the CDR3 is TGTGCCAGCAGCTCAGGAGATGGCGGGGTCTTTAACTATGGCTACACCTTC. The chain carries TRBV7-9 and TRBJ1-2; D gene ambiguous. The length of the CDR3 is 17 residues. Germline V CDR1 and CDR2: SEHNR, FQNEAQ (reference sequence). V lost 4 bases and J 1 base, leaving 19 bases between the germline ends. Based on the CDR3 plus reference TRBV7-9 and TRBJ1-2, the full variable domain is DTGVSQNPRHKITKRGQNVTFRCDPISEHNRLYWYRQTLGQGPEFLTYFQNEAQLEKSRLLSDRFSAERPKGSFSTLEIQRTEQGDSAMYLCASSSGDGGVFNYGYTFGSGTRLTVV.

This CDR3 reads CASSLWARGPSYGYTF. CDR3 bases: TGTGCCAGCAGTTTATGGGCCAGGGGCCCCAGCTATGGCTACACCTTC. This chain connects TRBV28 to TRBJ1-2; tentative D call: TRBD1 (6 bases). Trimming pared 0 bases from V and 4 bases from J, leaving 15 bases between. Germline V gives CDR1 MDHEN, CDR2 SYDVKM. The CDR3 consists of 16 residues.

The gene calls are TRBV30 and TRBJ2-3; D possibly matches TRBD1 or TRBD2 (5 bases each). Germline V gene lookup returns CDR1 GTSNPN and CDR2 SVGIG (reference sequence). V was pared by 2 bases and J by 6 bases, with 15 bases between. This CDR3 contains 14 residues. CDR3 DNA sequence: TGTGCCTGGAGTATAGTCGGGGCTAGGGATACGCAGTATTTT. Amino acid sequence: CAWSIVGARDTQYF.

The V call is TRBV28, the J call TRBJ1-3; 7 positions match TRBD1. Germline trimming cut 6 bases from V and 4 bases from J; bases unmatched to any gene: 9. The germline gives CDR1 MDHEN, CDR2 SYDVKM. CDR3 length: 15 amino acids. The CDR3 sequence: CASRAATGSGNTIYF. The CDR3 DNA follows: TGTGCCAGCAGGGCGGCGACAGGGAGCGGAAACACCATATATTTT.

V is TRBV30 and J is TRBJ2-1, with D perhaps matching TRBD2 (5 bases). Trimming shortened V by 0 bases and J by 8 bases, and 14 bases separated the two germline ends. Germline V lookup: CDR1 GTSNPN, CDR2 SVGIG (reference sequence). The CDR3 is made up of 14 amino acids. The CDR3 DNA reads as TGTGCCTGGAGTGTAGGGAGCGGCCGGGATGAGCAGTTCTTC. Its protein is CAWSVGSGRDEQFF.

This clone was counted a few times. The rearrangement joins TRBV9 to TRBJ1-6; D is undetermined. V was cut by 0 bases and J by 6 bases, with 4 bases left in between. This CDR3 region has 13 residues. CDR1 and CDR2 (germline): SGDLS, YYNGEE. The CDR3 coding sequence is TGTGCCAGCAGCGTAGGTAGTAATTCACCCCTCCACTTT. This gives the protein CASSVGSNSPLHF. The full variable domain, in which reference TRBV9 and TRBJ1-6 provide the parts outside the CDR3, is DSGVTQTPKHLITATGQRVTLRCSPRSGDLSVYWYQQSLDQGLQFLIQYYNGEERAKGNILERFSAQQFPDLHSELNLSSLELGDSALYFCASSVGSNSPLHFGNGTRLTVT.

The chain has TRBV4-2 and TRBJ1-2; weak D call: TRBD1 (6 bases). V lost 0 bases and J 7 bases, leaving 15 bases between the germline ends. From germline, CDR1 is LGHNA and CDR2 YNFKEQ. CDR3 length: 15 amino acids. In nucleotides, the CDR3 is TGTGCCAGCAGCCAAGAGGAATCGCAGGGGTCTGGCTACACCTTC. Its protein is CASSQEESQGSGYTF.

This chain uses TRBV5-1 with TRBJ2-3, with D maybe TRBD2 (6 bases). V gave up 2 bases and J gave up 4 bases, with 14 bases separating them. Per the germline V gene, CDR1 is SGHRS and CDR2 is YFSETQ. This CDR3 spans 15 amino acids. This CDR3 is CASSFPGGVADTQYF. The DNA of the CDR3 is TGCGCCAGCAGCTTCCCCGGGGGAGTGGCAGATACGCAGTATTTT.

The chain links TRBV2 to TRBJ1-1, with 7 bases fitting TRBD1. V lost 5 bases and J lost 7; bases outside the gene matches: 16. Looked up from germline, CDR1 is SNHLY and CDR2 is FYNNEI. The CDR3 has 16 amino acids. CDR3 sequence: CASSLAEGQNSNEAFF. As DNA, the CDR3 is TGTGCCAGCAGTCTAGCTGAGGGACAGAATTCGAATGAAGCTTTCTTT.

The chain has TRBV14 and TRBJ1-1, with D hard to call. CDR1 is SGHDN, CDR2 FVKESK, per germline. V was clipped by 3 bases and J by 6 bases, with 8 bases between them. CDR3 length: 12 residues. The CDR3 sequence is CASSQRISEAFF. CDR3 sequence (DNA): TGTGCCAGCAGCCAGAGGATCTCTGAAGCTTTCTTT. Filled out from reference TRBV14 and TRBJ1-1, the complete variable domain reads EAGVTQFPSHSVIEKGQTVTLRCDPISGHDNLYWYRRVMGKEIKFLLHFVKESKQDESGMPNNRFLAERTGGTYSTLKVQPAELEDSGVYFCASSQRISEAFFGQGTRLTVV.

V is TRBV5-4 and J is TRBJ1-5; 7 nucleotides agree with TRBD1. The CDR3 runs to 12 residues. Germline values: CDR1 SGHNT, CDR2 YYREEE (reference sequence). The trim removed 4 bases at V and 5 bases at J, leaving 0 bases unmatched. The DNA for the CDR3 is TGTGCCAGCAGCCAGGGGGATCAGCCCCAGCATTTT. This gives the protein CASSQGDQPQHF. The full variable domain, with the rest looked up from reference TRBV5-4 and TRBJ1-5, is ETGVTQSPTHLIKTRGQQVTLRCSSQSGHNTVSWYQQALGQGPQFIFQYYREEENGRGNFPPRFSGLQFPNYSSELNVNALELDDSALYLCASSQGDQPQHFGDGTRLSIL.

The chain links TRBV11-1 to TRBJ1-1; 8 bases agree with TRBD1. Per germline, CDR1 SGHAT and CDR2 FQDESV (reference sequence). V lost 5 bases to trimming and J lost 6 bases; unmatched junction nucleotides: 2. The CDR3 has 12 amino acids. For the CDR3, the DNA is TGTGCCAGCAGCGGACAGGGCTCTGAAGCTTTCTTT. Its protein is CASSGQGSEAFF.

The genes are TRBV6-5 and TRBJ2-7; 9 positions match TRBD1. Germline V gene data show CDR1 as MNHEY and CDR2 as SVGAGI. The CDR3 covers 13 residues. CDR3 amino acids: CLTRGQGTYEQYV. CDR3 DNA sequence: TGTCTTACTAGGGGACAGGGTACCTACGAGCAGTACGTC.

The chain carries TRBV30 and TRBJ1-2, with TRBD1 as a possible D gene (6 bases). CDR3 size: 13 residues. Trimming removed 4 bases at V and 4 bases at J, with 13 bases between. Germline loops: CDR1 GTSNPN, CDR2 SVGIG (reference sequence). CDR3 DNA sequence: TGTGCCTGGACTATGACAGGTTTCTATGGCTACACCTTC. This sequence encodes CAWTMTGFYGYTF.

This rearrangement joins TRBV27 to TRBJ1-6; possible D gene TRBD1, 6 bases. This CDR3 has 15 residues. Per the germline V gene, CDR1 is MNHEY and CDR2 is SMNVEV (reference sequence). With 4 bases removed from V and 7 bases from J, the gap between germline ends came to 14 bases. CDR3 DNA sequence: TGTGCCAGCAGTTCCGGGACACCCATCAATTCACCCCTCCACTTT. Translation: CASSSGTPINSPLHF.

This chain links TRBV27 with TRBJ2-1; a possible D gene is TRBD2 (6 bases). CDR1 and CDR2 from the germline V gene are MNHEY and SMNVEV (reference sequence). The CDR3 has 14 residues. Deletions cut 3 bases from V and 7 bases from J, with 13 bases between. This CDR3 reads CASSFRDFLNEQFF. CDR3 DNA: TGTGCCAGCAGTTTCCGGGACTTTCTAAATGAGCAGTTCTTC.

CDR3 DNA sequence: TGTGCCAGCGGTAGACAGGGATGGCATTCACCCCTCCACTTT. Translating gives CASGRQGWHSPLHF. The genes are TRBV28 and TRBJ1-6; TRBD1 agrees at 7 bases. The length of the CDR3 is 14 residues. Germline CDR1 MDHEN, CDR2 SYDVKM. V was clipped by 8 bases and J by 8 bases; unmatched bases: 9. Full variable domain (missing parts from reference TRBV28 and TRBJ1-6): DVKVTQSSRYLVKRTGEKVFLECVQDMDHENMFWYRQDPGLGLRLIYFSYDVKMKEKGDIPEGYSVSREKKERFSLILESASTNQTSMYLCASGRQGWHSPLHFGNGTRLTVT.

This chain joins TRBV27 and TRBJ2-7, with 8 bases aligning to TRBD1. J was trimmed by 3 bases and V by 3 bases; bases with no gene match: 1. There are 13 residues in the CDR3. Germline assignment: CDR1 MNHEY and CDR2 SMNVEV (reference sequence). CDR3 loop: CASSFGTGYEQYV. CDR3 DNA: TGTGCCAGCAGTTTTGGGACAGGCTACGAGCAGTACGTC.

The rearrangement joins TRBV9 to TRBJ2-1, with D perhaps given as TRBD1 or TRBD2 (6 bases each). V was clipped by 0 bases and J by 4 bases, with 14 bases between them. CDR3 length equals 16 residues. Looked up from germline, CDR1 is SGDLS and CDR2 is YYNGEE. In nucleotides, the CDR3 is TGTGCCAGCAGCGTAGGAGGTGGGGGGCTGTACAATGAGCAGTTCTTC. Amino acids: CASSVGGGGLYNEQFF.